This T cell receptor beta chain was retrieved from a study of blood T cells in healthy people across ages. Primers used in a second PCR of roughly 7 to 12 cycles were a sample-barcoded 5' primer and a J-beta primer mix. TCRdb redid the calling of the 5' RACE reads with MiXCR, one entry per CDR3 protein. The sample lists roughly 1.4 million distinct CDR3 sequences; 59% were seen once. For every donor, a draw yielded about 10 milliliters of peripheral blood. Whenever a sample was processed, at least 6 million PBMCs were isolated. Germline lookup yields CDR1 DFQATT and CDR2 SNEGSKA (reference sequence). CDR3 length: 8 amino acids. With 7 bases removed from V and 13 bases from J, the gap between germline ends came to 10 bases.

The chain carries TRBV20-1 and TRBJ2-5; D gene ambiguous. The TCR was taken from a man in his late teens or twenties in good health. Sequencing used blood. The CDR3 region has the DNA TGCAGTGGCAGTTGGGCGTACTTC. Translating it yields CSGSWAYF.